There are a few counts of the clone carrying this T cell receptor (beta chain). The target antigen is unknown. Other nucleotide sequences from this sample produce the same CDR3. This entry belongs to a study of tissue T cells after allogeneic stem cell transplantation. Overall study results and limits: Within patients, tissue anatomy strongly shaped TCR repertoire composition. In patients and mice, blood and spleen missed much of tissue repertoire. Sampling depth was limited, and the cohort was small and clinically varied.

The V gene lost 0 bases and the J gene lost 1 base, with 9 bases spanning the gap. The CDR3 is 14 amino acids. Germline CDR1 reads GTSNPN; CDR2 reads SVGIG (reference sequence). Profiling relied on immunoSEQ multiplex PCR, and the TCRdb table lists in-frame clones only, not all of them. The profile shows fewer than 30,000 clones, more than 60% of them singletons. The chain is built from TRBV30 and TRBJ1-1, with D unresolved. This sequence was found in a female donor older than 55 with lung cancer. Sample: tissue from the ileum, taken at autopsy. The CDR3: CAWSVGGWNTEAFF. Written as DNA, the CDR3 is TGTGCCTGGAGTGTTGGTGGGTGGAACACTGAAGCTTTCTTT.